This T cell receptor beta chain was captured in a study of T cells expressing NK-cell markers. Study background: Within the sequenced cohort of eight donors, seven exhibited HCMV seropositivity and one was seronegative. Study-level results: The study found these clonotypes also leading the CD3+CD56-NKG2C+ fraction in several donors.

Looked up from germline, CDR1 is SQVTM and CDR2 is ANQGSEA. The CDR3 spans 14 residues. Comments on this clonotype: Its cognate antigen is unknown.

What made the TCR beta cDNA was 5'RACE template switching with UMIs. TCRdb re-called the 5' RACE reads and catalogs CDR3 proteins one per entry, DNA excluded. Found here are hundreds of thousands of distinct CDR3 sequences; the top ten clones hold around 3.3%. The receptor's source is a man aged 18 to 30 in good health. Material for sequencing was blood T cells: a sorted CD56 or NKG2C T cell subset, CD4+ or CD8+ T cells, or bulk PBMC T cells (not recorded which). The chain has TRBV29-1 and TRBJ2-1; TCRdb gives TRBD2 as the D gene, but with no DNA this cannot be confirmed. Here the CDR3 reads CSVGAAGGYNEQFF.